This T cell receptor (beta chain) was recovered during a study of T-cell reconstitution after alpha-beta-depleted transplantation in children. Overall study findings and caveats: Fresh T-cell production supplied most of the T-cell counts and diversity seen one year after transplant. Several hundred expanded graft clones reportedly supplied alpha-beta T cells about two months after transplant.

Of note for this clonotype: The antigen is unknown.

The library targeted TCRbeta and was prepared with unique molecular identifiers. TCRdb re-called the PCR reads with MiXCR, one entry per CDR3 protein. This table has about 250,000 distinct CDR3 sequences, roughly a quarter appearing once. Trimming removed 4 bases at V and 6 bases at J, with 18 bases between. This CDR3 comprises 15 residues. CDR1 and CDR2 from the germline V gene are MDHEN and SYDVKM. The source material was PBMCs, mostly from graft donor cells, sampled 360 days after TCRalphabeta/CD19-depleted stem cell transplant. The chain combines TRBV28 with TRBJ1-2; the D is unclear. The sequence came from a female patient aged 2-9 years who had a stem cell transplant for congenital amegakaryocytic thrombocytopenia, so the T cells may come from the graft donor. The CDR3 sequence: CASSSIRLKGHGYTF. The CDR3 region has the DNA TGTGCCAGCAGTTCGATTAGACTCAAAGGCCATGGCTACACCTTC.